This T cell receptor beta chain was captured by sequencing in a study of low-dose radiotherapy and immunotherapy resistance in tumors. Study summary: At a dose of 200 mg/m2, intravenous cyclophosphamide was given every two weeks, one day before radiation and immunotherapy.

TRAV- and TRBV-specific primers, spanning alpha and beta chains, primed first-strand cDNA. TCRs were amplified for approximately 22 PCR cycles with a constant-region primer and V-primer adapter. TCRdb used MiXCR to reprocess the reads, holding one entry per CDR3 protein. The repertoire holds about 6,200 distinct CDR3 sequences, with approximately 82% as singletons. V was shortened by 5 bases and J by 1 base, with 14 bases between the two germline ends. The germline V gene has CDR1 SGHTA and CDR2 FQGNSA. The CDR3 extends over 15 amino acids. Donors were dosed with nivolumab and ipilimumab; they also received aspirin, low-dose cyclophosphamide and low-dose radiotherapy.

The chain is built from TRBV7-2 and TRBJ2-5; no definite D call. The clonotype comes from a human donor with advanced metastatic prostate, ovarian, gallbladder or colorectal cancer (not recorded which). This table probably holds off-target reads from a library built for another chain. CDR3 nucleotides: TGTGCCAGCAGCCCAGGATCTGCATTCCAAGAGACCCAGTACTTC. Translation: CASSPGSAFQETQYF.